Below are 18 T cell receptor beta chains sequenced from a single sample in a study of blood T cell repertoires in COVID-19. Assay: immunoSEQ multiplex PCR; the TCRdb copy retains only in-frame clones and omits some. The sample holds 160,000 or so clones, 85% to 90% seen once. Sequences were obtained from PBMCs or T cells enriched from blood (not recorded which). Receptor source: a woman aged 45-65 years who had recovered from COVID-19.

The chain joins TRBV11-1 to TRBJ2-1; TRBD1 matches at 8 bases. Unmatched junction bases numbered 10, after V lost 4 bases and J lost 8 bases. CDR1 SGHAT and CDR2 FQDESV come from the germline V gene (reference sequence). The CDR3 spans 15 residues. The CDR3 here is CASSSPGTGGDEQFF. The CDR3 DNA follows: TGTGCCAGCAGCTCCCCCGGGACAGGTGGTGATGAGCAGTTCTTC.

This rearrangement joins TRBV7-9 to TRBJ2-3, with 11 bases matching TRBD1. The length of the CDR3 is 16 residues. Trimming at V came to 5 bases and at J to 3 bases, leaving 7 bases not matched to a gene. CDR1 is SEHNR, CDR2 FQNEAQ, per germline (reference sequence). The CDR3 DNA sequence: TGTGCCAGCAGCCTGGGACAGGGGGGTTCGACAGATACGCAGTATTTT. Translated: CASSLGQGGSTDTQYF.

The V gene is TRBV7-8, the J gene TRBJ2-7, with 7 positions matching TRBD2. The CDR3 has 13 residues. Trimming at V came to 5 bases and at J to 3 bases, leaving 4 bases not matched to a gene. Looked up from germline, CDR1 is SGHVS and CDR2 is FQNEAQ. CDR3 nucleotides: TGTGCCAGCAGCCGGACTAGTCTCTACGAGCAGTACTTC. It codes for CASSRTSLYEQYF.

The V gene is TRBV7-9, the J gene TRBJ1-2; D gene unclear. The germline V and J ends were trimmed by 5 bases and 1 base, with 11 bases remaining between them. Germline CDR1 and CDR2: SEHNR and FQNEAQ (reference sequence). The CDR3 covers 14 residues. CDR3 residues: CASSRTTINYGYTF. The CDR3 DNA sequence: TGTGCCAGCAGCCGGACGACTATTAACTATGGCTACACCTTC.

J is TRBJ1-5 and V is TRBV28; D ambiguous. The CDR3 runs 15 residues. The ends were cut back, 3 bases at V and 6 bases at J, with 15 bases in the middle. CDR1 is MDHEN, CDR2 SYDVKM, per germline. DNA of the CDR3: TGTGCCAGCAGTTTGCTCACTGCACCGATTCAGCCCCAGCATTTT. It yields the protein CASSLLTAPIQPQHF.

The CDR3 DNA is TGTGCCAGCAGCCGACTCGTCACAGATACGCAGTATTTT. This codes for CASSRLVTDTQYF. This chain links TRBV12-3 or TRBV12-4 with TRBJ2-3; unclear D gene. V gave up 6 bases and J gave up 2 bases, with 9 bases separating them. The length of the CDR3 is 13 residues.

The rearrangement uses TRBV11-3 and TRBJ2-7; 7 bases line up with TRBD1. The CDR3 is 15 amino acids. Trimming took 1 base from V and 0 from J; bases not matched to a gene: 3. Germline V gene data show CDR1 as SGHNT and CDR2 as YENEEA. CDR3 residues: CASSLGTGVSYEQYF. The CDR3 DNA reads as TGTGCCAGCAGCTTAGGCACAGGGGTCTCCTACGAGCAGTACTTC. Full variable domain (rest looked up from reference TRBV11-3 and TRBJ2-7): EAGVVQSPRYKIIEKKQPVAFWCNPISGHNTLYWYLQNLGQGPELLIRYENEEAVDDSQLPKDRFSAERLKGVDSTLKIQPAELGDSAVYLCASSLGTGVSYEQYFGPGTRLTVT.

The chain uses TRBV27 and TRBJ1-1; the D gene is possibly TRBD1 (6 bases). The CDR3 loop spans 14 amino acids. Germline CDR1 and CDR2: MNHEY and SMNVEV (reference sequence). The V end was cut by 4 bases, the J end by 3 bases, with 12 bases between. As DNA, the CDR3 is TGTGCCAGCAGTTCTTTACAGGGCTACACTGAAGCTTTCTTT. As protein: CASSSLQGYTEAFF.

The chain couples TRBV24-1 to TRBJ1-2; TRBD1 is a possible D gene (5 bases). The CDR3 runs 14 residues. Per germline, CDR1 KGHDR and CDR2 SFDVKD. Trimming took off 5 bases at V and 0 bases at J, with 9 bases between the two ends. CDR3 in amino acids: CATSVAGSNYGYTF. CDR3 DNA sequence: TGTGCCACCAGTGTTGCAGGGTCTAACTATGGCTACACCTTC.

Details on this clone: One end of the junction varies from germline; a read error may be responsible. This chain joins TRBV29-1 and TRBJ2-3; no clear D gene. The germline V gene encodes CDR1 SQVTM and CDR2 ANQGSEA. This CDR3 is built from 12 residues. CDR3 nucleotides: TGCAGCGCCGTGGGCACACAGATACGCGAACATTTT. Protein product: CSAVGTQIREHF.

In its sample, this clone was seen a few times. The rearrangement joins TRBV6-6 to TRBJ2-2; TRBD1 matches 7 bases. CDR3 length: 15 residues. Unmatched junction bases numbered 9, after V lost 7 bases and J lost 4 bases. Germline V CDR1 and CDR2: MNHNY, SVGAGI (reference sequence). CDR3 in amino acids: CASTHQTGITGELFF. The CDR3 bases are TGTGCCAGCACCCACCAGACAGGGATCACCGGGGAGCTGTTTTTT.

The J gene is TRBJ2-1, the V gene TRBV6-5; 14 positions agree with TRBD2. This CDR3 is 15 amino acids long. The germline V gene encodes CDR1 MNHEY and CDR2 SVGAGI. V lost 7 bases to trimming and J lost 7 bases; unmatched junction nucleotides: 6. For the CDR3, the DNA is TGTGCCAGCAATCGACTAGCGGGGGGGGCTAATGAGCAGTTCTTC. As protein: CASNRLAGGANEQFF.

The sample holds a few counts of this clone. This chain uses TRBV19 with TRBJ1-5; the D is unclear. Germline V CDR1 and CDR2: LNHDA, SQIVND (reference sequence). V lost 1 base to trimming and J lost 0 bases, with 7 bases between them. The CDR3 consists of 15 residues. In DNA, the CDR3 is TGTGCCAGTAGTATAGTAGATAATAGCAATCAGCCCCAGCATTTT. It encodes CASSIVDNSNQPQHF.

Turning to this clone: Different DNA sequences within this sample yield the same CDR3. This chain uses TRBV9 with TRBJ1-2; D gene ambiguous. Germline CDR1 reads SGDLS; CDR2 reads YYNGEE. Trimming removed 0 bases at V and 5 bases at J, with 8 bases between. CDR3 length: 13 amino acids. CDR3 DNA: TGTGCCAGCAGCGTAGGAGGCTTATATGGCTACACCTTC. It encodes CASSVGGLYGYTF.

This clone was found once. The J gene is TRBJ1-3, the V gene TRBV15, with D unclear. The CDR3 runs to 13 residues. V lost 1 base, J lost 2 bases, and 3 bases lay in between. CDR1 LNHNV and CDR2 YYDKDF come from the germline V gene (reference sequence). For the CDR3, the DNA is TGTGCCACCAGCAGAGTAGCTGGAAACACCATATATTTT. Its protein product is CATSRVAGNTIYF.

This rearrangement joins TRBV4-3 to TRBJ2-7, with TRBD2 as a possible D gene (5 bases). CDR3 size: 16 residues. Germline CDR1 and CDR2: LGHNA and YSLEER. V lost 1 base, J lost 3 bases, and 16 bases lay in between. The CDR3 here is CASSQGGEWTYYEQYF. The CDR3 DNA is TGCGCCAGCAGCCAAGGGGGTGAGTGGACTTACTACGAGCAGTACTTC.

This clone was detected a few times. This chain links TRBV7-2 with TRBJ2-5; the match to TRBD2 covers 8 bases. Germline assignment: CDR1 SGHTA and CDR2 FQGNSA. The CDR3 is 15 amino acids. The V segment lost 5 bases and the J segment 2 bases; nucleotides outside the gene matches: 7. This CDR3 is CASSAYGTRQETQYF. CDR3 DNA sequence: TGTGCCAGCAGCGCATATGGGACTAGGCAAGAGACCCAGTACTTC.

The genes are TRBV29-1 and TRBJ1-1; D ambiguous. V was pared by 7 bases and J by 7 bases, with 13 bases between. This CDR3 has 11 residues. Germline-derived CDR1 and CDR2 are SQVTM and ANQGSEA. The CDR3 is CSAVAGFEAFF. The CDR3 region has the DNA TGCAGCGCCGTCGCAGGATTTGAAGCTTTCTTT.